The TCR beta chain under discussion was sequenced for a study of long-term antiretroviral therapy in people with HIV. This clone has a single count. immunoSEQ v3.0 was run at survey level. Sequencing was performed with immunoSEQ multiplex PCR; in TCRdb, only in-frame clones are kept and a portion is missing. The data hold fewer than 45,000 clones, with roughly 78% observed a single time. With 7 bases clipped from V and 6 bases from J, the junction kept 9 bases outside the gene matches. This CDR3 has 16 residues. CDR1 is MDHEN, CDR2 SYDVKM, per germline. The study used samples holding roughly 1-10 million cryopreserved PBMC before DNA extraction.

The chain recombines TRBV28 with TRBJ2-2, with 12 bases identical to TRBD1. The clonotype comes from a man under 40 with HIV. The specimen comprised unsorted PBMCs, sampled 3.4 years after starting antiretroviral therapy. In DNA form, the CDR3 reads TGTGCCAGCATCGACCCGGGACAGGGGGCTCCCGGGGAGCTGTTTTTT. Amino acid sequence: CASIDPGQGAPGELFF.